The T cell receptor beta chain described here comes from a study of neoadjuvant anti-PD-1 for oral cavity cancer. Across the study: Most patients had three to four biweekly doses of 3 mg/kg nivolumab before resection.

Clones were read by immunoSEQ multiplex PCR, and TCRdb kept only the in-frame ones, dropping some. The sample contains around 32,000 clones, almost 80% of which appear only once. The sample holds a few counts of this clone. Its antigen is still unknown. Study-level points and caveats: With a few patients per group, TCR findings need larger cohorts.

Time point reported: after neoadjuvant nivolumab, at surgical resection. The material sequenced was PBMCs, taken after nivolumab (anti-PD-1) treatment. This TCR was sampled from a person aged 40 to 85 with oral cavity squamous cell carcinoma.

The CDR3 here is CAWSTVGFYGYTF. DNA for the CDR3: TGTGCCTGGAGTACCGTTGGGTTTTATGGCTACACCTTC. The rearrangement links TRBV30 to TRBJ1-2; no clear D gene. Trimming shortened V by 2 bases and J by 5 bases, and 12 bases separated the two germline ends. Germline CDR1 is GTSNPN and CDR2 is SVGIG (reference sequence). This CDR3 comprises 13 residues.